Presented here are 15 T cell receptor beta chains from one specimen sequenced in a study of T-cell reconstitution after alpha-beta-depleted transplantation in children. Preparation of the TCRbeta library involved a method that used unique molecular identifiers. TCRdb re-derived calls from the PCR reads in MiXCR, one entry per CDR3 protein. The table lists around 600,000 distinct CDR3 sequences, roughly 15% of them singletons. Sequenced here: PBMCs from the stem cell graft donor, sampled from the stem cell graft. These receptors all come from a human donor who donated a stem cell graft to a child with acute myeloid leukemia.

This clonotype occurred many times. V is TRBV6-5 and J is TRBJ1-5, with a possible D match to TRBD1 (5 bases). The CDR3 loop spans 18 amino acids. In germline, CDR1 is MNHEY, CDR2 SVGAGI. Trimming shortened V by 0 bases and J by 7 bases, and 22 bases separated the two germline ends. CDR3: CASSYSRSFSGTQQPQHF. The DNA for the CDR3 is TGTGCCAGCAGTTACTCGCGTTCGTTCTCGGGGACGCAACAGCCCCAGCATTTT.

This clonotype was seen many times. CDR3 coding DNA: TGCAGCGTTGAGGTACCAGGCTCGGGCACTGAAGCTTTCTTT. This translates into CSVEVPGSGTEAFF. The chain employs TRBV29-1 and TRBJ1-1, with no clear D. This CDR3 comprises 14 residues. CDR1 is SQVTM and CDR2 is ANQGSEA in the germline V gene. The V and J ends lost 3 bases and 4 bases respectively, with 15 bases between them.

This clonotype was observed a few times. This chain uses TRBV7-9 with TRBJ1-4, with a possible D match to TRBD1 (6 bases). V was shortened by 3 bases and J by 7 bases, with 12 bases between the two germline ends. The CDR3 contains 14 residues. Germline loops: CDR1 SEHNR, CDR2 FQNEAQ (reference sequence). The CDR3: CASSLSGDLEKLFF. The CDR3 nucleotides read TGTGCCAGCAGCTTGTCAGGGGACCTTGAAAAACTGTTTTTT.

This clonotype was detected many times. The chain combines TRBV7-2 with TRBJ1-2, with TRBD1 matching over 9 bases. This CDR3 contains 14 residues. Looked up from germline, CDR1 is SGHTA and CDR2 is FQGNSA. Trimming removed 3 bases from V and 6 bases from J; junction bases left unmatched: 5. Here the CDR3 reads CASSLDRGSHGYTF. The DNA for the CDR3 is TGTGCCAGCAGCTTGGACAGGGGTTCCCATGGCTACACCTTC.

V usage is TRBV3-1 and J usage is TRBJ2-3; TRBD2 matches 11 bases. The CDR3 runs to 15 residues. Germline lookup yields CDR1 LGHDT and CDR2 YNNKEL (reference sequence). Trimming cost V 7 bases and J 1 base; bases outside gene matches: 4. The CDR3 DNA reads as TGTGCCAGCATCCCTAGCGGGGGGCGCACAGATACGCAGTATTTT. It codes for CASIPSGGRTDTQYF.

The CDR3 spells CSASHGLGQPQHF. DNA of the CDR3: TGCAGTGCTAGTCACGGGTTAGGACAGCCCCAGCATTTT. This chain links TRBV20-1 with TRBJ1-5; D unclear. Germline lookup yields CDR1 DFQATT and CDR2 SNEGSKA (reference sequence). The V gene lost 3 bases and the J gene lost 7 bases, with 13 bases spanning the gap. CDR3 size: 13 residues.

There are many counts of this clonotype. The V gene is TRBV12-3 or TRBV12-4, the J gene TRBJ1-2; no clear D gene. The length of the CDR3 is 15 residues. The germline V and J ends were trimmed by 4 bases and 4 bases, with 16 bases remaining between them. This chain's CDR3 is CASSSDTRVSYGYTF. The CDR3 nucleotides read TGTGCCAGCAGTTCCGACACGCGGGTCAGCTATGGCTACACCTTC.

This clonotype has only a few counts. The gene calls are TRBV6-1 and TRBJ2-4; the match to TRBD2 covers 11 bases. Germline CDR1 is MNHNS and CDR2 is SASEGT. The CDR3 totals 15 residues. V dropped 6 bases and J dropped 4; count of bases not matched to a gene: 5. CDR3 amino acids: CASRIGTSGKNIQYF. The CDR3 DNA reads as TGTGCCAGCAGGATTGGGACTAGCGGTAAAAACATTCAGTACTTC.

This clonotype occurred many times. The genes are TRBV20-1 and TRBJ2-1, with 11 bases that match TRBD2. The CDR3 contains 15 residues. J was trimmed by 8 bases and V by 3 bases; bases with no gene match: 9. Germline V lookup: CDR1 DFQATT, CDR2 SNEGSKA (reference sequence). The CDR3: CSASETSGAQHEQFF. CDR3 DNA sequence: TGCAGTGCTAGTGAGACTAGCGGGGCCCAACATGAGCAGTTCTTC.

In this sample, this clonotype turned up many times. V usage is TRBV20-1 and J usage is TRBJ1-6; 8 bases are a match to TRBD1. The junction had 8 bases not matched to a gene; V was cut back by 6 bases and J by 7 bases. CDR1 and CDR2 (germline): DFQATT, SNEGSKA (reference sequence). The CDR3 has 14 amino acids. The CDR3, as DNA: TGCAGTGCCCGAGGACAGGGTGGCAATTCACCCCTCCACTTT. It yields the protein CSARGQGGNSPLHF.

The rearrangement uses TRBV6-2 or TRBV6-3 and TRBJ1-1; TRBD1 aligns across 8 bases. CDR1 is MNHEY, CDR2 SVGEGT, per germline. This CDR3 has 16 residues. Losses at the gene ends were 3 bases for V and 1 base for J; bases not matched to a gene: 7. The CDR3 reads CASSYTVGQGNTEAFF. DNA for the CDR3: TGTGCCAGCAGTTATACCGTCGGACAGGGGAACACTGAAGCTTTCTTT.

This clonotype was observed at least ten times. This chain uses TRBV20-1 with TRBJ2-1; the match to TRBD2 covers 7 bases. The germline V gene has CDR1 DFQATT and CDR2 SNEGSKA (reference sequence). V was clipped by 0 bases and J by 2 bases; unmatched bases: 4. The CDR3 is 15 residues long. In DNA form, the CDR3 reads TGCAGTGCTAGAGACGTGGGGGGGACCTACAATGAGCAGTTCTTC. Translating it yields CSARDVGGTYNEQFF.

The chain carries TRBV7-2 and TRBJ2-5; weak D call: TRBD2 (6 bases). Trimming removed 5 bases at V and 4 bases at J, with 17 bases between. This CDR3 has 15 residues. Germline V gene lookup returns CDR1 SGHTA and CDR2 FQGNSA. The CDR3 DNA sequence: TGTGCCAGCAGCAAATCCGGGGGTTGGGGAGAGACCCAGTACTTC. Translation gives CASSKSGGWGETQYF.

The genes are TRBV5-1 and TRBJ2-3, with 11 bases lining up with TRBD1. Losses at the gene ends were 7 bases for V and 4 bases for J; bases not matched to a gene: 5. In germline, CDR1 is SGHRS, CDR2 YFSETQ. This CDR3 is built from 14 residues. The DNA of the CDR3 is TGCGCCAGCGGGGGACAGGGGGTCCCAGATACGCAGTATTTT. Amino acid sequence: CASGGQGVPDTQYF. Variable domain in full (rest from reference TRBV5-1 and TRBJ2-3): KAGVTQTPRYLIKTRGQQVTLSCSPISGHRSVSWYQQTPGQGLQFLFEYFSETQRNKGNFPGRFSGRQFSNSRSEMNVSTLELGDSALYLCASGGQGVPDTQYFGPGTRLTVL.

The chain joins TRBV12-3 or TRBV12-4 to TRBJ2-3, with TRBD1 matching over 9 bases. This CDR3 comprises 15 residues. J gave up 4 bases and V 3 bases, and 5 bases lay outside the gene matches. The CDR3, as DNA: TGTGCCAGCAGTTTCGGGACAGGGTTTCCAGATACGCAGTATTTT. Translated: CASSFGTGFPDTQYF.